This entry is about one T cell receptor beta chain. Antigen specificity is unknown. This sample is drawn from a study of response to subunit inactivated influenza vaccine. Points from the study as a whole: The authors proposed limited new T cell recruitment per seasonal influenza vaccination.

TCRdb reprocessed the RT-PCR reads with MiXCR, giving one entry per CDR3 protein. The sample comprises approximately 500,000 distinct CDR3 sequences, 10% to 15% of which are singletons, and around 13% rests with the top ten. Trimming stripped 0 bases from V and 7 bases from J, with 4 bases between. Germline V lookup: CDR1 ENHRY, CDR2 SYGVKD. The CDR3 extends over 12 amino acids. The clonotype was recovered from a man between 50 and 59 years old who received an inactivated influenza vaccine. The sample here was PBMCs from blood, taken roughly 45 days after vaccination. The chain combines TRBV10-3 with TRBJ2-1; D is unresolved. This CDR3 reads CAISESRNEQFF. CDR3 DNA: TGTGCCATCAGTGAGTCGAGGAATGAGCAGTTCTTC.